The clone carrying this T cell receptor (beta chain) was observed a handful of times. The antigen is not known. These data belong to a study of blood T cells in healthy people across ages. Healthy individuals of Caucasian origin from Russia, aged about 6 to 100, served as donors. For every donor, a draw yielded roughly 9.3 milliliters of peripheral blood. CDR1 is MDHEN, CDR2 SYDVKM, per germline. This CDR3 has 14 residues. V trimming: 9 bases; J trimming: 4 bases; junction bases outside the gene matches: 5. Sample-barcoded 5' priming and a J-beta primer mix drove a second PCR of roughly 6 to 12 cycles. TCRdb passed the 5' RACE reads through MiXCR, listing each CDR3 protein once. The sample shows more than 800,000 distinct CDR3 sequences, 45% of them seen only once. General study findings and limits: The study found more naive CD4+ cells and higher diversity in long-lived than aged donors.

This chain uses TRBV28 with TRBJ2-3, with 12 bases aligning to TRBD2. The source of this sequence is a woman aged 60-70 years in good health. The sample taken for sequencing was blood. CDR3 in amino acids: CASRTSGKADTQYF. The CDR3 nucleotides are TGTGCCAGTAGGACTAGCGGGAAGGCAGATACGCAGTATTTT.